The clone carrying this T cell receptor beta chain was recorded a few times. Its target is not known. This sample was included in a study of early T cells in non-severe SARS-CoV-2 infection. General study findings and limits: VDJdb-based matching was biased toward anti-spike CD8 responses and missed private and CD4 specificities.

TCRdb analysed the 5' RACE reads with MiXCR anew, one entry per CDR3 protein. Of about 72,000 distinct CDR3 sequences listed, around 10% are singletons. Trimming cost V 2 bases and J 2 bases, with 7 bases left between them. The CDR3 loop spans 14 amino acids. The origin of this receptor is an adult who was a healthcare worker with PCR-confirmed SARS-CoV-2 infection or an uninfected control (not recorded which). V and J are TRBV12-3 or TRBV12-4 and TRBJ2-1; possibly TRBD1 or TRBD2 for D (5 bases each). Sample: whole blood, taken at baseline. The chain's CDR3 is CASSLLGAYNEQFF. CDR3 bases: TGTGCCAGCAGTTTACTGGGGGCCTACAATGAGCAGTTCTTC.